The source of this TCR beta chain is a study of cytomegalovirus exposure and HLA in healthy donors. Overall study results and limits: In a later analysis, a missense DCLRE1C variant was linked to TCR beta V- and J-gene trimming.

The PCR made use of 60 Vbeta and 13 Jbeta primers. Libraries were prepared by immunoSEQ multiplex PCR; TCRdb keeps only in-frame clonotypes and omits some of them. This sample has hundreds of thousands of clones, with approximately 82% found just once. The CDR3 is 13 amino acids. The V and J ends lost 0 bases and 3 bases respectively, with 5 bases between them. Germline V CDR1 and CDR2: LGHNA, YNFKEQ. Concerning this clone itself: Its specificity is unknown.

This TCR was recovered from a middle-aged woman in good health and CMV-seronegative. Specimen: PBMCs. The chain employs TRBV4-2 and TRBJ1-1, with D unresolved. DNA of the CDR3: TGTGCCAGCAGCCAAGAGACACACACTGAAGCTTTCTTT. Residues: CASSQETHTEAFF.